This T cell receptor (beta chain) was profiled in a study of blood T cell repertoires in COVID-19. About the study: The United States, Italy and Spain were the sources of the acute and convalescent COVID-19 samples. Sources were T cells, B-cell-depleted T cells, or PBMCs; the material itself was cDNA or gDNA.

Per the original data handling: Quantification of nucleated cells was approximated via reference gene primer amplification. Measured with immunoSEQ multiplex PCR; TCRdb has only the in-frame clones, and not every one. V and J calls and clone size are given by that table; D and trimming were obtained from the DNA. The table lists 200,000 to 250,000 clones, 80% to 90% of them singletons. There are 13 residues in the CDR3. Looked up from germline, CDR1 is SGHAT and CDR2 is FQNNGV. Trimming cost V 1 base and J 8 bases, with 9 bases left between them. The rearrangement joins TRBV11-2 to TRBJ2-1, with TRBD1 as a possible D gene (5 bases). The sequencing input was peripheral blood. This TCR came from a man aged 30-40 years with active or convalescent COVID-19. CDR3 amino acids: CASSLGLGHEQFF. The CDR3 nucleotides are TGTGCCAGCAGCTTAGGTCTGGGGCATGAGCAGTTCTTC.